The 2 T cell receptor beta chains below come from one sample, sequenced in a study of shared clonotypes between healthy human individuals. TCRdb's table, derived via immunoSEQ multiplex PCR, lists solely in-frame clones and lacks some. The sample lists a few million clones; around 93% were seen once. Naive CD8 populations comprised CD45RO-negative cells positively selected for CCR7, excluding terminally differentiated effector memory CD45RA+ cells. The sequenced material came from naive CD8+ T cells from PBMCs. Source of these receptors: a man between 18 and 35 years old in good health. Some clones in this sample may be carry-over from other donors' samples.

The V and J genes are TRBV27 and TRBJ2-2, with D perhaps TRBD1 or TRBD2 (5 bases each). Per the germline V gene, CDR1 is MNHEY and CDR2 is SMNVEV (reference sequence). The CDR3 has 17 amino acids. Trimming removed 2 bases at V and 13 bases at J, with 26 bases between. The CDR3 region has the DNA TGTGCCAGCAGTTTAGGGCCCAAAAGCGTGGGGACGGGTGGGCTGTTTTTT. Encoded protein: CASSLGPKSVGTGGLFF.

For the CDR3, the DNA is TGTGCCAGCGGAGGGGGTCAGCGGGGCCTGGATACGCAGTATTTT. It codes for CASGGGQRGLDTQYF. The gene calls are TRBV9 and TRBJ2-3; TRBD2 is a possible D gene (7 bases). The CDR3 contains 15 residues. The germline V gene has CDR1 SGDLS and CDR2 YYNGEE. The V end lost 7 bases, the J end lost 6 bases, and 21 bases lay between the germline ends.